This is a list of T cell receptor beta chains from one sample in a study of T cells after yellow fever vaccination. Each CDR3 protein is one row after TCRdb ran MiXCR on the 5' RACE reads. The table lists under 150,000 distinct CDR3 sequences, around 7.7% of them singletons, with about 0.73% in the top ten. This specimen consisted of CD4+ T cells sorted from PBMCs, obtained 5 days after the yellow fever booster vaccination. These receptors all stem from a man aged 25-40 years who received the YFV17D yellow fever vaccine. CDR3s include the opening cysteine and the closing phenylalanine or tryptophan.

>14|TRBV18|TRBJ2-4
CASSLALPGDIQYF
>16|TRBV2|TRBJ2-2
CASSVEASWNTGELFF
>15|TRBV19|TRBJ2-2
CASRKGQGKTGELFF
>15|TRBV7-9|TRBJ2-1
CASSLEGTRSNEQFF
>16|TRBV7-3|TRBJ2-1
CASSLTREDGNNEQFF
>16|TRBV7-9|TRBJ2-7
CASSTAGTQGEYEQYF
>15|TRBV7-2|TRBJ2-1
CASSPGAGGYNEQFF
>11|TRBV29-1|TRBJ2-1
CSVDRYNEQFF
>12|TRBV27|TRBJ2-5
CASGFVDGAQYF
>16|TRBV20-1|TRBJ2-7
CSASASGRAVFYEQYF
>15|TRBV27|TRBJ2-5
CASSTPDRSPETQYF
>13|TRBV20-1|TRBJ2-7
CSASGVGSYEQYF